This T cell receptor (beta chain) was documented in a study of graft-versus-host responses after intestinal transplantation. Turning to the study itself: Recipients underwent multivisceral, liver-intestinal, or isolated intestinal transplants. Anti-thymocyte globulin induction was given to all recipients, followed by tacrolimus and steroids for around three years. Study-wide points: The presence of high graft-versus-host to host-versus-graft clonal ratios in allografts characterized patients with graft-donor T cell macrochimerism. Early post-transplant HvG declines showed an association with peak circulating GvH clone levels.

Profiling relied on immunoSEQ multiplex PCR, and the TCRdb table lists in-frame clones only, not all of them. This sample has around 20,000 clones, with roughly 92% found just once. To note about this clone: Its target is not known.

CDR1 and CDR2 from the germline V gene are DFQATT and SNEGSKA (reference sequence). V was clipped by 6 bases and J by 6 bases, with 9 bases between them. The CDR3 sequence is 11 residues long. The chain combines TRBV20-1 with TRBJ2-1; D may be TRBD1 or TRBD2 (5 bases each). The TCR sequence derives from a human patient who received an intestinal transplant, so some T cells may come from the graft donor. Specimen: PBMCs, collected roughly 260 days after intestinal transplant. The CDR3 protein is CSARDGNEQFF. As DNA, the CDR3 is TGCAGTGCCCGGGACGGCAATGAGCAGTTCTTC.